Described below is a single T cell receptor (beta chain) sequence and its context. This clone occurred once. Its antigen target is currently unknown. Nothing much larger sits one base from this clone, and base qualities are not available. This record belongs to a study of Ad26.COV2.S vaccination and SARS-CoV-2 variants (dated by TCRdb to the early 2020s). At the level of the whole study: Vaccine-arm donors were drawn from COV1001, a multicentre, randomized, double-blind, placebo-controlled phase I-IIa trial of Ad26.COV2.S in healthy adults. Ad26.COV2.S was administered intramuscularly at a dose of 5x10^10 or 1x10^11 viral particles, either as one shot or as two shots given 56 days apart. TCRbeta repertoire sequencing served as the tool for gauging how specific and how broad the SARS-CoV-2-reactive T cell receptors were following Ad26.COV2.S vaccination. A total of some 30 samples were included in the TCR-sequenced set, comprising roughly 20 Ad26.COV2.S vaccine recipients, 5 placebo recipients and 8 SARS-CoV-2 convalescent individuals. Participants in the trial were split at random into five groups of five each, receiving low-dose or high-dose Ad26.COV2.S once or twice, or else placebo on both occasions. Throughout the experiments and outcome assessment, investigators stayed blinded to trial group allocation. Broad study findings and their caveats: Vaccine and placebo recipients had similar non-spike TCR breadth, a finding consistent with the vaccine containing only spike. Spike-specific TCR breadth was higher in Ad26.COV2.S recipients than in placebo recipients (P = 0.0014). The authors noted that the TCR breadth and depth analyses may have underestimated total T cell responses. The study was not powered for comparison of responses between vaccine doses or regimens. Substantial breadth of spike-specific CD8+ and CD4+ T cell responses was reported after vaccination.

From the germline V gene, CDR1 is LGHNA and CDR2 is YNFKEQ. From the cysteine up to the phenylalanine, the CDR3 has a length of 12 residues. Only the CDR3 part of the read is kept: 36 bases, read in frame from the first base. Deletion took 0 bases off V and 11 bases off J, with a span of 9 bases between the germline ends. In the paper's terms, the treatment or condition label means: over 15 received Ad26.COV2.S at low or high dose, single or two shots; about 5 received placebo; per-sample allocation not given. For vaccine and placebo recipients, repertoires were sequenced using samples collected on day 63 after the first injection. Between 29 July and 7 August 2020, Cohort 1b enrolled about 27 adults aged 18-55 years at one site in Boston, USA. As a vaccine, Ad26.COV2.S was a replication-incompetent adenovirus type 26 vector that expressed a prefusion-stabilized SARS-CoV-2 spike protein derived from the original Wuhan strain.

The immunoSEQ Assay was used to sequence TCRbeta CDR3 regions. After extraction, genomic DNA underwent amplification by bias-controlled multiplex PCR, followed by high-throughput sequencing. The original methods were these. To quantify the absolute abundance of every unique TCRbeta CDR3 region, sequences were collapsed and filtered. Usable DNA was measured by amplifying reference genes present in all nucleated cells, and TCRbeta template counts were normalized to that usable DNA to estimate T cell fraction. Repertoire TCRs were annotated as SARS-CoV-2-specific when V gene, CDR3 amino acid sequence and J gene were exactly matched to a known reactive TCR set. The reference SARS-CoV-2 TCR set came from MIRA and was filtered for enrichment in COVID-19-positive ImmuneCODE repertoires, removing public or cross-reactive TCRs. Using the MIRA antigens, annotated TCRs were further analysed by specific ORF or by position within an ORF. Breadth was defined as annotated unique rearrangements over total unique productive rearrangements; depth was the summed frequency of those rearrangements. TCR breadth was compared between groups using two-sided Wilcoxon rank-sum tests. Entries here come from immuneACCESS through TCRdb and include only in-frame sequences with V and J called. Some clones fail to appear in such tables; in the studies checked, an unresolved V gene covers under half of the shortfall, and the cause of the remainder is unknown. Clone size and V and J calls were adopted from that table, with D and trimming inferred from the DNA. The sample table shows 440,000 or so clones, and around 90% are seen once. The leading ten clones occupy less than 4.5% of the sample.

Sequencing used peripheral blood, obtained in a trial of Ad26.COV2.S vaccine versus placebo. The chain uses TRBV4-2 and TRBJ2-3; the D gene cannot be resolved reliably. The receptor was isolated from a person between 18 and 60 years old who received the Ad26.COV2.S COVID-19 vaccine or a placebo. The sequenced DNA: TGTGCCAGCAGCCAAGACCCTCCGGAGCAGTATTTT. Translated, it gives CASSQDPPEQYF.